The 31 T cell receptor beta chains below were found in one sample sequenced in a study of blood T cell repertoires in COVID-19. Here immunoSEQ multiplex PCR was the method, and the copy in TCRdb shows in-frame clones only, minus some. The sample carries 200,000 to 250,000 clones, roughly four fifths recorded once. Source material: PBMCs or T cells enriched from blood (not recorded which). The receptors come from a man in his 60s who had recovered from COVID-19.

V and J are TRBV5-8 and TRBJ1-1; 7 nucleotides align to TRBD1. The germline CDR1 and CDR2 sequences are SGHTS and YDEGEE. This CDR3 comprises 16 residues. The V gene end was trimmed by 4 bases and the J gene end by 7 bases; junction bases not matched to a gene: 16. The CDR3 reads CASSRRQGSLTDEAFF. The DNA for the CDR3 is TGTGCCAGCAGCCGCCGACAGGGCTCGCTGACTGATGAAGCTTTCTTT.

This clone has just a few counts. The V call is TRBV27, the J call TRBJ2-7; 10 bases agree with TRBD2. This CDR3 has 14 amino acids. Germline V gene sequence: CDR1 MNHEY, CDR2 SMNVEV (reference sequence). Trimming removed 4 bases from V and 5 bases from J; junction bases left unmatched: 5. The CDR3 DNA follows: TGTGCCAGCAGTTCCCAGCGGGGGGGCGACGAGCAGTACTTC. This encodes CASSSQRGGDEQYF.

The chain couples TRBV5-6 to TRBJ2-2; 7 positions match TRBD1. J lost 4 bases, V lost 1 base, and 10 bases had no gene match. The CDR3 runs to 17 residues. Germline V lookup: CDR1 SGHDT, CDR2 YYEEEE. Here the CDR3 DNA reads TGTGCCAGCAGCTTGATAAAGGGGGCAGGAGGCACCGGGGAGCTGTTTTTT. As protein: CASSLIKGAGGTGELFF.

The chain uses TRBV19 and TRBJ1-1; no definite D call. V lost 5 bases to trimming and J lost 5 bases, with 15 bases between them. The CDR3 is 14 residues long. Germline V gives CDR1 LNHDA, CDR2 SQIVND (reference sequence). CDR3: CASSDTSADTEAFF. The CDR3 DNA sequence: TGTGCCAGTAGTGACACCTCGGCAGATACTGAAGCTTTCTTT.

CDR3 residues: CASSLAGDGEKLFF. The CDR3 DNA follows: TGTGCCAGCAGCTTAGCAGGAGATGGTGAAAAACTGTTTTTT. V is TRBV7-9 and J is TRBJ1-4; no definite D call. The CDR3 is 14 amino acids. Per germline, CDR1 SEHNR and CDR2 FQNEAQ (reference sequence). The V end lost 0 bases, the J end lost 7 bases, and 9 bases lay between the germline ends.

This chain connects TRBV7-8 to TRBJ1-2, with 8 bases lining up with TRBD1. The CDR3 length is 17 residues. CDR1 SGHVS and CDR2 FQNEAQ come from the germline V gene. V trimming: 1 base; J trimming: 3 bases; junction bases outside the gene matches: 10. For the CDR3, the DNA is TGTGCCAGCAGCTTAGAACACTTTGGGACAGGAGACTATGGCTACACCTTC. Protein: CASSLEHFGTGDYGYTF. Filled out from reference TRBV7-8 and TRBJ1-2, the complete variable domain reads GAGVSQSPRYKVAKRGQDVALRCDPISGHVSLFWYQQALGQGPEFLTYFQNEAQLDKSGLPSDRFFAERPEGSVSTLKIQRTQQEDSAVYLCASSLEHFGTGDYGYTFGSGTRLTVV.

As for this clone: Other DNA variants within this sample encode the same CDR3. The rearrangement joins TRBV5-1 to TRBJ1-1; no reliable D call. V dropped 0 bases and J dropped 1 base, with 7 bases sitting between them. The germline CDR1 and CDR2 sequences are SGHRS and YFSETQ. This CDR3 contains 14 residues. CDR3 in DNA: TGCGCCAGCAGCTTGGCCTCGGGGAACACTGAAGCTTTCTTT. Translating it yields CASSLASGNTEAFF.

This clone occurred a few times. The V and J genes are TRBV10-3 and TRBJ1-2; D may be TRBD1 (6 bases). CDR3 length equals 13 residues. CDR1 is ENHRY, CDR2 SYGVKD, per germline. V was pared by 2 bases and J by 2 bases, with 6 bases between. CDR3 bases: TGTGCCATCAGTGAGGACAGGAACTATGGCTACACCTTC. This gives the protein CAISEDRNYGYTF.

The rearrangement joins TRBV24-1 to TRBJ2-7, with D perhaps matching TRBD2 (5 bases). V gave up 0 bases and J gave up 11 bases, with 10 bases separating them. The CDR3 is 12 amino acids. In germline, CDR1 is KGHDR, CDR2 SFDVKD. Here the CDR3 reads CATSDLLPGEYF. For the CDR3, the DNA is TGTGCCACCAGTGATTTGCTACCCGGGGAGTACTTC.

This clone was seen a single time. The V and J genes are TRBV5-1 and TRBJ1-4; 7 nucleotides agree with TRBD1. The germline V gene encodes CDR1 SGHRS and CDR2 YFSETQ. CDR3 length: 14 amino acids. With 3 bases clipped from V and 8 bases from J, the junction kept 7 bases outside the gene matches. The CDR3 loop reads CASSSTTGREKLFF. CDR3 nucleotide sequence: TGCGCCAGCAGCTCCACGACAGGGCGGGAAAAACTGTTTTTT.

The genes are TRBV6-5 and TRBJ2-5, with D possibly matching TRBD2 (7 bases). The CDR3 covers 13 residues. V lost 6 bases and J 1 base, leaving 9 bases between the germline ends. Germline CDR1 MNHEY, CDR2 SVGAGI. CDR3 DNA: TGTGCCAGCAGGGGGGGGCGCCAAGAGACCCAGTACTTC. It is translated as CASRGGRQETQYF.

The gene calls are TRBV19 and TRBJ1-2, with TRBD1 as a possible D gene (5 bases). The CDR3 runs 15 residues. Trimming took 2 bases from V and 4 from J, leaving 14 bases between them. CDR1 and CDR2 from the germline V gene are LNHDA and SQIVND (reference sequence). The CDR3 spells CASSISETEIYGYTF. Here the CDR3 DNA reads TGTGCCAGTAGTATAAGCGAGACAGAAATCTATGGCTACACCTTC.

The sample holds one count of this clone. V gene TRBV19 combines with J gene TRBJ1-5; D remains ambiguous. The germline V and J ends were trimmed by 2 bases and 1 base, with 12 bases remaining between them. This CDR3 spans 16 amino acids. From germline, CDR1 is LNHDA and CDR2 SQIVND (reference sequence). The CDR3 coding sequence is TGTGCCAGTAGTATAACCAGTGGCGGGAGCAATCAGCCCCAGCATTTT. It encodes CASSITSGGSNQPQHF.

The CDR3 is CASSQEGARDSPLHF. The CDR3 nucleotides read TGCGCCAGCAGCCAAGAGGGGGCTAGAGATTCACCCCTCCACTTT. This chain links TRBV4-3 with TRBJ1-6; the D gene is possibly TRBD1 (6 bases). Trimming removed 0 bases from V and 8 bases from J, with 11 bases in between. The CDR3 sequence is 15 residues long. CDR1 is LGHNA and CDR2 is YSLEER in the germline V gene.

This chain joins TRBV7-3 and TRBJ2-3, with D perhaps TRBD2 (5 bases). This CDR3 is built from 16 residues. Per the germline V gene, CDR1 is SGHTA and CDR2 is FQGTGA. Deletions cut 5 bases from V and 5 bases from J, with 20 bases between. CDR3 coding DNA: TGTGCCAGCAGCGACCCTAGTGGAGGCGTGGGAGATACGCAGTATTTT. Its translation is CASSDPSGGVGDTQYF.

As DNA, the CDR3 is TGCGCCAGCAGCCAAGGGCGGGGAGGGCAGCCCCAGCATTTT. Translating gives CASSQGRGGQPQHF. The rearrangement uses TRBV4-3 and TRBJ1-5, with no clear D. CDR3 length equals 14 residues. Germline loops: CDR1 LGHNA, CDR2 YSLEER. Trimming pared 1 base from V and 7 bases from J, leaving 11 bases between.

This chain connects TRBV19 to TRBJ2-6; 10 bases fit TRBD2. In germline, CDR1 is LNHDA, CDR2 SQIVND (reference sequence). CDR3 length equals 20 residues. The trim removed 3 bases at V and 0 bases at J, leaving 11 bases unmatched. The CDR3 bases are TGTGCCAGTAGTATGTCTCTAGCGGGGGCCCTAGGCTCTGGGGCCAACGTCCTGACTTTC. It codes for CASSMSLAGALGSGANVLTF.

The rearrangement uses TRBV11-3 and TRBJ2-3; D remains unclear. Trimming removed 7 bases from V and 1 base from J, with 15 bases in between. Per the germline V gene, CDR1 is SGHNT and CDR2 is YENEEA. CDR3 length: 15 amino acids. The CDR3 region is CASTPRSRGTDTQYF. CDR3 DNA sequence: TGTGCCAGCACCCCTCGAAGTAGAGGCACAGATACGCAGTATTTT.

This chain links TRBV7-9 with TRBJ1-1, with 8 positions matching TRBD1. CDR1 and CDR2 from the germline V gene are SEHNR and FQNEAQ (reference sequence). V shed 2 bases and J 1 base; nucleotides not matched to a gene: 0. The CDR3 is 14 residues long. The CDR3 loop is CASSLTGGNTEAFF. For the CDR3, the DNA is TGTGCCAGCAGCTTAACAGGGGGGAACACTGAAGCTTTCTTT.

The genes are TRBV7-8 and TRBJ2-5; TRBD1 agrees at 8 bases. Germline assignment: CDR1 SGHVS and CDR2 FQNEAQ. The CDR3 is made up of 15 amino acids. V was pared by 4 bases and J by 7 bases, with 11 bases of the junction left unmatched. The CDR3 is CASSSPVGQGGTQYF. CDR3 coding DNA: TGTGCCAGCAGCTCACCGGTAGGACAGGGAGGGACCCAGTACTTC.

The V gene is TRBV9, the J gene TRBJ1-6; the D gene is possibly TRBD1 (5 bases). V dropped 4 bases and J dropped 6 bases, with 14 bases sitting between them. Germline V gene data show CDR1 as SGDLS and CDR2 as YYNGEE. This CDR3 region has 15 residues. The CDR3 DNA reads TGTGCCAGCAGCCCCCACCAGGGAGGTAATTCACCCCTCCACTTT. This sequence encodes CASSPHQGGNSPLHF.

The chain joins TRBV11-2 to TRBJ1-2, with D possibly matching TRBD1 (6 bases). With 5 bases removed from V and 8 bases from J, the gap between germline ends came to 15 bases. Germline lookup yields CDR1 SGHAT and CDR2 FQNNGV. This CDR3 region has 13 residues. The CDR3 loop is CASSPGTIGGYTF. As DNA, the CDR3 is TGTGCCAGCAGCCCCGGGACAATTGGAGGCTACACCTTC.

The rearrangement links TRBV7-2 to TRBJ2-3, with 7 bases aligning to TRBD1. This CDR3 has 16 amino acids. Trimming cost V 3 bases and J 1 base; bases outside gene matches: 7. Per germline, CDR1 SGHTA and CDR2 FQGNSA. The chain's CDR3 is CASSFRGGPGTDTQYF. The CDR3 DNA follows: TGTGCCAGCAGCTTCCGAGGGGGCCCAGGCACAGATACGCAGTATTTT.

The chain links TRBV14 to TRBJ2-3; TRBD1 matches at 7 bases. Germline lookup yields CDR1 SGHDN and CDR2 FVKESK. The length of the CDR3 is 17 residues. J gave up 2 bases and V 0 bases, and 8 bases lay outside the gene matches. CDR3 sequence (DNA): TGTGCCAGCAGCCAAGATGGGACAGTGCGATCCACAGATACGCAGTATTTT. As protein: CASSQDGTVRSTDTQYF.

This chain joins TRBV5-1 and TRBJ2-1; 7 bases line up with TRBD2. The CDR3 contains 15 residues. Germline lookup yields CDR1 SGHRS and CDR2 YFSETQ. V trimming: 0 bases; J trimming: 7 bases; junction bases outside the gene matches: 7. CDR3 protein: CASSLGGLEINEQFF. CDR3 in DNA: TGCGCCAGCAGCTTGGGTGGACTAGAAATAAATGAGCAGTTCTTC. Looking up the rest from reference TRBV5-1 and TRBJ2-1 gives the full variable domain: KAGVTQTPRYLIKTRGQQVTLSCSPISGHRSVSWYQQTPGQGLQFLFEYFSETQRNKGNFPGRFSGRQFSNSRSEMNVSTLELGDSALYLCASSLGGLEINEQFFGPGTRLTVL.

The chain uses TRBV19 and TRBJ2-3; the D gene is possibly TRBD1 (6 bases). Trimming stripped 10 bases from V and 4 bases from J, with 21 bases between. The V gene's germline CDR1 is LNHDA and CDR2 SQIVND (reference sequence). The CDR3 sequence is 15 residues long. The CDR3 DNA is TGTGCCATCTCCGGACCAGGGGAAAGCTCAGATACGCAGTATTTT. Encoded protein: CAISGPGESSDTQYF.

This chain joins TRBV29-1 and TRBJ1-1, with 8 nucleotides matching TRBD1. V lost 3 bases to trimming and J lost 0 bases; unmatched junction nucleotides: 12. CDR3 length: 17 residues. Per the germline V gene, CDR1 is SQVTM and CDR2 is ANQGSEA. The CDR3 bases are TGCAGCGTTGAGGTAATCAGGGGGCAATTCATGAACACTGAAGCTTTCTTT. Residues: CSVEVIRGQFMNTEAFF.

The CDR3 sequence is CASSQGFVGYTF. The CDR3 DNA follows: TGTGCCAGCAGCCAAGGTTTCGTAGGCTACACCTTC. V and J are TRBV3-1 (or the pseudogene TRBV3-2) and TRBJ1-2; D not resolved. This CDR3 is 12 amino acids long. Germline V gene lookup returns CDR1 LGHDT and CDR2 YNNKEL (reference sequence). V lost 1 base, J lost 8 bases, and 8 bases lay in between.

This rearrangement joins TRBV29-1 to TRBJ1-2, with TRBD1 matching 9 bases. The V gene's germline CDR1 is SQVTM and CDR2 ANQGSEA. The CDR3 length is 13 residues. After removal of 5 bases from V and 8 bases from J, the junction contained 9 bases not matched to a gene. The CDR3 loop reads CSVSTGGMTGYTF. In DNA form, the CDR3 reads TGCAGCGTTTCGACAGGGGGTATGACGGGCTACACCTTC.

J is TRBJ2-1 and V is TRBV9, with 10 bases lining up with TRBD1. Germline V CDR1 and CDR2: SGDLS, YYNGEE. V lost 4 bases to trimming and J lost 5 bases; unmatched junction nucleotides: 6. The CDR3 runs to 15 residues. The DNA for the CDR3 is TGTGCCAGCAGCTTCCGGGACAGGGGTCACAATGAGCAGTTCTTC. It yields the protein CASSFRDRGHNEQFF. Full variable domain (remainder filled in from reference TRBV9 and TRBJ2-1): DSGVTQTPKHLITATGQRVTLRCSPRSGDLSVYWYQQSLDQGLQFLIQYYNGEERAKGNILERFSAQQFPDLHSELNLSSLELGDSALYFCASSFRDRGHNEQFFGPGTRLTVL.

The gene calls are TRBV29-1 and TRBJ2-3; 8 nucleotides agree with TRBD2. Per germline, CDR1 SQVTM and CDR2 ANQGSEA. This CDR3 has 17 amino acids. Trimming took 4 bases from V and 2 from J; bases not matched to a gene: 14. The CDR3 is CSVALRLAGSYTDTQYF. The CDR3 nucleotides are TGCAGCGTTGCTCTCAGGTTAGCGGGGTCGTACACAGATACGCAGTATTTT.